This entry features one T cell receptor (beta chain) sequence. The data originate from a study of OX40 agonist ivuxolimab in advanced cancers. Profiling relied on immunoSEQ multiplex PCR, and the TCRdb table lists in-frame clones only, not all of them. The sample contains around 67,000 clones, about four fifths of which appear only once. Trimming took 2 bases from V and 2 from J; bases not matched to a gene: 1. Germline-derived CDR1 and CDR2 are KGHSH and LQKENI. The CDR3 is made up of 16 amino acids. The sequenced sample was CD4+ or CD8+ T cells sorted from blood, obtained in a trial of the OX40 agonist ivuxolimab. The receptor's source is an adult with an advanced solid tumor such as melanoma, head and neck, liver or kidney cancer. The genes are TRBV18 and TRBJ2-1, with 12 bases lining up with TRBD2. CDR3 bases: TGTGCCAGCTCACCATCTAGCGGGGGGGCCTACAATGAGCAGTTCTTC. It codes for CASSPSSGGAYNEQFF.